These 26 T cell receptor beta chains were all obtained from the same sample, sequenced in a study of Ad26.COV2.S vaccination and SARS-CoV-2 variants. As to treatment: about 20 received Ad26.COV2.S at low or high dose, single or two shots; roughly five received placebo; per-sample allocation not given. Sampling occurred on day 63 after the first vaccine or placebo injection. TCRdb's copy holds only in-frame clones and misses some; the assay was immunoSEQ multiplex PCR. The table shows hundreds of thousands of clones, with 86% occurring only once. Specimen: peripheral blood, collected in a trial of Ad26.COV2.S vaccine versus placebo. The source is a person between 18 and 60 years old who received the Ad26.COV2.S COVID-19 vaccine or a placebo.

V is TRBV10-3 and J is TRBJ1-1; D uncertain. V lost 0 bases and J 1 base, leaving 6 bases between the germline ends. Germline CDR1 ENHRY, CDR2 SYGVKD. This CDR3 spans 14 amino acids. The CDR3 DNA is TGTGCCATCAGTGAGTCGCGGCAGAACACTGAAGCTTTCTTT. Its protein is CAISESRQNTEAFF.

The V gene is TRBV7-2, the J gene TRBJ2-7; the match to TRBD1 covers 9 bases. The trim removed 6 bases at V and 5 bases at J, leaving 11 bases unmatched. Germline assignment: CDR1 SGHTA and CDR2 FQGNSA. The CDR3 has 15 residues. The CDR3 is CASRFTGQGFHEQYF. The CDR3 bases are TGTGCCAGCAGATTTACGGGACAGGGTTTCCACGAGCAGTACTTC.

CDR3: CASKQDRLGTGELFF. The CDR3 DNA follows: TGTGCCAGTAAACAGGACAGGTTGGGTACCGGGGAGCTGTTTTTT. The rearrangement links TRBV19 to TRBJ2-2; TRBD1 aligns across 7 bases. V lost 7 bases to trimming and J lost 5 bases; unmatched junction nucleotides: 10. CDR3 size: 15 residues. Germline values: CDR1 LNHDA, CDR2 SQIVND (reference sequence).

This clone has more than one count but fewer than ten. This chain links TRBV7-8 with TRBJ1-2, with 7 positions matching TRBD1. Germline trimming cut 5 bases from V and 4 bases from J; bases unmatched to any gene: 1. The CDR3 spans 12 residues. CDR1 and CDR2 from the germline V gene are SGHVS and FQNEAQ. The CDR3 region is CASSRDSYGYTF. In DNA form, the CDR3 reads TGTGCCAGCAGCCGGGACAGCTATGGCTACACCTTC. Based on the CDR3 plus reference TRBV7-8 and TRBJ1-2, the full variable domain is GAGVSQSPRYKVAKRGQDVALRCDPISGHVSLFWYQQALGQGPEFLTYFQNEAQLDKSGLPSDRFFAERPEGSVSTLKIQRTQQEDSAVYLCASSRDSYGYTFGSGTRLTVV.

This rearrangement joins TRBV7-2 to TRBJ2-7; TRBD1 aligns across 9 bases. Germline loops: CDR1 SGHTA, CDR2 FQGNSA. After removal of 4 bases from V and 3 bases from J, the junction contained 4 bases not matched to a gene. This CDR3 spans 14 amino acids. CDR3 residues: CASSSGQGSYEQYF. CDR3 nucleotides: TGTGCCAGCAGCTCCGGACAGGGGAGCTACGAGCAGTACTTC. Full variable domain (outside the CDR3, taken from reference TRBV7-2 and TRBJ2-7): GAGVSQSPSNKVTEKGKDVELRCDPISGHTALYWYRQSLGQGLEFLIYFQGNSAPDKSGLPSDRFSAERTGGSVSTLTIQRTQQEDSAVYLCASSSGQGSYEQYFGPGTRLTVT.

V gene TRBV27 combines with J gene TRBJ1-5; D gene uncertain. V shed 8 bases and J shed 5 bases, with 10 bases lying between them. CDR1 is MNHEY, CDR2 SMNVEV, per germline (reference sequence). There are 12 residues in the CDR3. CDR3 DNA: TGTGCCAGCGGCCTTTCCTATCAGCCCCAGCATTTT. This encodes CASGLSYQPQHF.

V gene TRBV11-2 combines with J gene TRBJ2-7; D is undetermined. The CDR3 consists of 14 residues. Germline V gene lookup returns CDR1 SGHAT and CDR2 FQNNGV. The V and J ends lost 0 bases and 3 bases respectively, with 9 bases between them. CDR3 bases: TGTGCCAGCAGCTTAGAGGCAGGCTTCTACGAGCAGTACTTC. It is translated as CASSLEAGFYEQYF.

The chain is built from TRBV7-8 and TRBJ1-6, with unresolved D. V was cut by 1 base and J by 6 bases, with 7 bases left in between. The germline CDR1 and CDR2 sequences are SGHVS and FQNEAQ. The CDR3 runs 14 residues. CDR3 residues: CASSLEASNSPLHF. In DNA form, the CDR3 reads TGTGCCAGCAGCTTAGAGGCCAGTAATTCACCCCTCCACTTT.

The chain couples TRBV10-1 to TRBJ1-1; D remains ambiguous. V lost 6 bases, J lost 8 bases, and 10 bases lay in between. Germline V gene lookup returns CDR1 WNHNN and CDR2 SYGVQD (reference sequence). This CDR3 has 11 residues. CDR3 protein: CASSEVAEAFF. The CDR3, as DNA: TGCGCCAGCAGCGAGGTAGCGGAAGCTTTCTTT.

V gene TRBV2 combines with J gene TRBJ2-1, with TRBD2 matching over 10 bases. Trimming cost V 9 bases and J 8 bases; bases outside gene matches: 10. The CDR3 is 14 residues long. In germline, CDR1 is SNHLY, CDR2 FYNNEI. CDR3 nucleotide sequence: TGTGCCAGGAGGACTAGCGGACTCAAGGATGAGCAGTTCTTC. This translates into CARRTSGLKDEQFF. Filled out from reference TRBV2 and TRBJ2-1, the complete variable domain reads EPEVTQTPSHQVTQMGQEVILRCVPISNHLYFYWYRQILGQKVEFLVSFYNNEISEKSEIFDDQFSVERPDGSNFTLKIRSTKLEDSAMYFCARRTSGLKDEQFFGPGTRLTVL.

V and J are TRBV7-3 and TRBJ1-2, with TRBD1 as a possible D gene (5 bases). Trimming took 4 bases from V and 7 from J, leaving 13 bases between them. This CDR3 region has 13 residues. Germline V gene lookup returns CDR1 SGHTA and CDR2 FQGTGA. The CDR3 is CASSSVQGGGYTF. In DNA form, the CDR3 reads TGTGCCAGCAGCTCAGTCCAGGGTGGTGGCTACACCTTC.

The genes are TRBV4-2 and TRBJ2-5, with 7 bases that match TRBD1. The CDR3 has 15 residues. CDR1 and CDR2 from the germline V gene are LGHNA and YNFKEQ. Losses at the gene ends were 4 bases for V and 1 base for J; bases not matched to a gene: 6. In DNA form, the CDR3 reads TGTGCCAGCAGCCTAGGACAGGCTGGCCAAGAGACCCAGTACTTC. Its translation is CASSLGQAGQETQYF.

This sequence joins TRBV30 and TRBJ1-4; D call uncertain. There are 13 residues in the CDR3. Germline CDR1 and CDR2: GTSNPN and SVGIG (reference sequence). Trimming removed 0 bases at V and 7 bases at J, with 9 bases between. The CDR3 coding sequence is TGTGCCTGGAGTGTATCAGGTGCTGAAAAACTGTTTTTT. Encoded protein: CAWSVSGAEKLFF.

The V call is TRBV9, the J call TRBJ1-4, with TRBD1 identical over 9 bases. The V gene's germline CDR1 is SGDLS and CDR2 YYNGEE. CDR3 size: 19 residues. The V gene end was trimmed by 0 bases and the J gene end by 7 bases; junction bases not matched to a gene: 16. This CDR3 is CASSVGLYKTGTGSEKLFF. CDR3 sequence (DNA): TGTGCCAGCAGCGTAGGCCTTTATAAAACCGGGACAGGGAGTGAAAAACTGTTTTTT.

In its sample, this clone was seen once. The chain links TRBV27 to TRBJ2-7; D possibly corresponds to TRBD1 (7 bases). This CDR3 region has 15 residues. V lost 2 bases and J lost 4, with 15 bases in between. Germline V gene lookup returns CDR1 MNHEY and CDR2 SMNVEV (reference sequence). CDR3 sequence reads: CASSLKGGQMYEQYF. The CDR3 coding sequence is TGTGCCAGCAGTTTAAAGGGGGGACAGATGTACGAGCAGTACTTC.

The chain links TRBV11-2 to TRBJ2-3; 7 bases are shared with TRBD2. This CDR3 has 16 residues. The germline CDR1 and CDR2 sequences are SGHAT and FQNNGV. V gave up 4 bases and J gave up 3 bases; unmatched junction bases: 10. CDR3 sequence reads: CASSSPAGSGTDTQYF. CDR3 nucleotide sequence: TGTGCCAGCAGCTCCCCAGCGGGAAGCGGGACAGATACGCAGTATTTT.

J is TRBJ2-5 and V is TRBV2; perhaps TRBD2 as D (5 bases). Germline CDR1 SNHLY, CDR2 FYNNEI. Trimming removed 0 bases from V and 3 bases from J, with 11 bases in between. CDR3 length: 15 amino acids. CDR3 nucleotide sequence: TGTGCCAGCAGTGAAGCGCGGGCCGGAAAAGAGACCCAGTACTTC. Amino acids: CASSEARAGKETQYF.

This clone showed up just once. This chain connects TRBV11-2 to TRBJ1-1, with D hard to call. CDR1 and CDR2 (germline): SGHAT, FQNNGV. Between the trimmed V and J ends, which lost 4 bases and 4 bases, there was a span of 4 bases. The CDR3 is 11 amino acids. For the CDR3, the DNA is TGTGCCAGCAGCTCTGTCACTGAAGCTTTCTTT. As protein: CASSSVTEAFF.

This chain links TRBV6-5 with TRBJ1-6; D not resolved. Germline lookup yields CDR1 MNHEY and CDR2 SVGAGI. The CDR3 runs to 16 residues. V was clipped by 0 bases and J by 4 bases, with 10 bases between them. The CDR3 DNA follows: TGTGCCAGCAGTTACTCATCGGGTCGATATAATTCACCCCTCCACTTT. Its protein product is CASSYSSGRYNSPLHF.

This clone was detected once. The CDR3 DNA reads as TGTGCCAGCAGCTTACTCGCAGGAGATTACAACTATGGCTACACCTTC. It is translated as CASSLLAGDYNYGYTF. V gene TRBV11-2 combines with J gene TRBJ1-2, with no clear D. With 2 bases removed from V and 2 bases from J, the gap between germline ends came to 15 bases. The CDR3 consists of 16 residues. Germline lookup yields CDR1 SGHAT and CDR2 FQNNGV.

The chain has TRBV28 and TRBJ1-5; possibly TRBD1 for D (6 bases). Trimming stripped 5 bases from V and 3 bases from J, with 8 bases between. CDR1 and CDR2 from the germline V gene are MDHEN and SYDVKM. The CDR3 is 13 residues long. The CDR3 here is CASSTGLNQPQHF. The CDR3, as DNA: TGTGCCAGCAGTACAGGGCTCAATCAGCCCCAGCATTTT.

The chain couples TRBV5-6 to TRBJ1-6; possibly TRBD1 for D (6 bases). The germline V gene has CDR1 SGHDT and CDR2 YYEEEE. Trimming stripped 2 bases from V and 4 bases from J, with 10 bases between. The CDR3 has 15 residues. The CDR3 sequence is CASSFRDRYNSPLHF. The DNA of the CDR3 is TGTGCCAGCAGCTTCCGAGACAGGTATAATTCACCCCTCCACTTT.

The CDR3 nucleotides read TGTGCCAGCAGTTTCTCGCAGCCCCAGCATTTT. The encoded protein is CASSFSQPQHF. The chain carries TRBV28 and TRBJ1-5; D remains unclear. The CDR3 covers 11 residues. V lost 3 bases and J lost 7, with 4 bases in between. The germline gives CDR1 MDHEN, CDR2 SYDVKM.

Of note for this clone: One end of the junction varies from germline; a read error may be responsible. DNA of the CDR3: TGTGCCAGCAGTGAAGAGGTAGCGGGCTACAATGAGCATTTCTTC. Its translation: CASSEEVAGYNEHFF. The rearrangement joins TRBV2 to TRBJ2-1, with TRBD2 matching over 7 bases. This CDR3 is built from 15 residues. The germline gives CDR1 SNHLY, CDR2 FYNNEI.

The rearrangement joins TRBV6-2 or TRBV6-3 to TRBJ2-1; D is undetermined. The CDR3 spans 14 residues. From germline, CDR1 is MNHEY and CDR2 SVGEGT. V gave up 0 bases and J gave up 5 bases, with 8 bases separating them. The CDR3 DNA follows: TGTGCCAGCAGTTACTCGAGCCCCAACAATGAGCAGTTCTTC. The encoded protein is CASSYSSPNNEQFF.

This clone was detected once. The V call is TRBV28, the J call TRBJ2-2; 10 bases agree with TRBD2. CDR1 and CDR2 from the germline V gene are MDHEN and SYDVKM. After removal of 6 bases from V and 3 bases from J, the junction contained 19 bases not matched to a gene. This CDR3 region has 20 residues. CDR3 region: CASRGAVRSGRAYHTGELFF. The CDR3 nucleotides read TGTGCCAGCAGAGGAGCGGTCAGGAGCGGGAGGGCCTATCACACCGGGGAGCTGTTTTTT.